Below are 14 T cell receptor gamma chains sequenced from a single sample in a study of gamma delta lymphoproliferative disorders and STAT genes. TCRdb re-processed the multiplex PCR reads using CATT. In the table there are around 2,000 gamma-chain clones, 7% of which are singletons. PBMCs from patients and controls supplied the genomic DNA for sequencing. The sequenced sample was blood. The receptors stem from a human donor with gamma-delta T-cell large granular lymphocyte leukemia.

This clone was recorded at least ten times. The chain employs TRGV2 and TRGJ1 or TRGJ2. No J gene is reported in TCRdb; it was inferred here by comparing the DNA with germline. This CDR3 contains 11 residues. Germline V lookup: CDR1 EGSNGY, CDR2 YDSYNSKV. Unmatched junction bases numbered 5, after V lost 5 bases and J lost 7 bases. The CDR3 DNA sequence: TGTGCCACCTGGGGGGGCTATAAGAAACTCTTT. Translation: CATWGGYKKLF.

The chain couples TRGV9 to TRGJ1 or TRGJ2. TCRdb gives no J gene; it was assigned here by matching the DNA to germline. This CDR3 spans 12 amino acids. The germline V gene has CDR1 GITISATS and CDR2 ISYDGTV (reference sequence). V gave up 4 bases and J gave up 3 bases; unmatched junction bases: 3. The CDR3 coding sequence is TGTGCCTTGTGGGACATTTATTATAAGAAACTCTTT. It is translated as CALWDIYYKKLF.

Relative to its sample, this clone is medium-sized. V usage is TRGV2 and J usage is TRGJP1. Germline matching of the DNA provided the J gene here, since TCRdb leaves it blank. From germline, CDR1 is EGSNGY and CDR2 YDSYNSKV. J lost 9 bases, V lost 6 bases, and 13 bases had no gene match. CDR3 size: 14 residues. The CDR3 loop is CATWHLTACWFKIF. DNA for the CDR3: TGTGCCACCTGGCACCTCACAGCTTGTTGGTTCAAGATATTT.

This clone is judged medium-sized. The V call is TRGV9, the J call TRGJ1 or TRGJ2. Since TCRdb gives no J gene, matching the DNA to germline was used here to assign it. The V segment lost 0 bases and the J segment 12 bases; nucleotides outside the gene matches: 2. The CDR3 contains 10 residues. Germline V gene sequence: CDR1 GITISATS, CDR2 ISYDGTV (reference sequence). The CDR3 protein is CALWEVLKLF. The CDR3 DNA sequence: TGTGCCTTGTGGGAGGTGCTGAAACTCTTT.

By its share, this clone is medium-sized (0.01 to 0.1%). CDR3 amino acids: CALWEANYYKKLF. The DNA of the CDR3 is TGTGCCTTGTGGGAGGCCAATTATTATAAGAAACTCTTT. The V and J genes are TRGV9 and TRGJ1 or TRGJ2. Matching the DNA to germline supplied the J gene, which TCRdb does not give. CDR3 length equals 13 residues. After removal of 2 bases from V and 1 base from J, the junction contained 2 bases not matched to a gene. Germline V gives CDR1 GITISATS, CDR2 ISYDGTV (reference sequence).

This clone occurred a few times. The TCRdb protein, from a much larger clone, departs from this DNA's translation at residue 6, likely by read error; the protein shown derives from the DNA. The genes are TRGV2 and TRGJP1. TCRdb leaves out the J gene; it was filled in here by matching the DNA to germline. Germline V gene sequence: CDR1 EGSNGY, CDR2 YDSYNSKV. V was clipped by 9 bases and J by 9 bases; unmatched bases: 7. The CDR3 has 11 amino acids. As DNA, the CDR3 is TGTGCCACCGAAGCGAGTTGGTTCAAGATATTT. It specifies CATEASWFKIF.

The J gene is TRGJ1 or TRGJ2, the V gene TRGV9. TCRdb supplies no J gene; here it was assigned by aligning the nucleotide sequence to germline. The CDR3 loop spans 9 amino acids. Trimming at V came to 9 bases and at J to 12 bases, leaving 8 bases not matched to a gene. CDR1 and CDR2 (germline): GITISATS, ISYDGTV (reference sequence). CDR3 region: CALERGKLF. CDR3 nucleotide sequence: TGTGCCTTGGAGAGGGGGAAACTCTTT.

Sample share makes this clone medium-sized. The rearrangement links TRGV2 to TRGJ1 or TRGJ2. The J gene, missing from TCRdb, was assigned here through DNA to germline matching. Germline CDR1 is EGSNGY and CDR2 is YDSYNSKV. This CDR3 has 16 amino acids. V lost 0 bases to trimming and J lost 5 bases; unmatched junction nucleotides: 13. CDR3 loop: CATWDGPGVYNYKKLF. The CDR3 DNA follows: TGTGCCACCTGGGACGGGCCGGGGGTATACAATTATAAGAAACTCTTT.

The chain combines TRGV11 with TRGJ1 or TRGJ2. The J gene was not available in TCRdb and was assigned here by matching the DNA to germline segments. TRGV11 is identified as an open reading frame with a role that is uncertain. CDR3 length equals 13 residues. The junction had 5 bases not matched to a gene; V was cut back by 8 bases and J by 1 base. CDR3 protein: CACWKLNYYKKLF. The CDR3 nucleotides are TGTGCCTGCTGGAAACTAAATTATTATAAGAAACTCTTT.

Concerning this clone: A much larger clone differs from this one at a single base, so this may be a read error. The same CDR3 also results from other DNA sequences found in this sample. The gene calls are TRGV9 and TRGJ1 or TRGJ2. Matching the DNA to germline supplied the J gene, which TCRdb does not give. Germline loops: CDR1 GITISATS, CDR2 ISYDGTV (reference sequence). Germline trimming cut 1 base from V and 8 bases from J; bases unmatched to any gene: 2. The CDR3 is 11 residues long. The CDR3 loop is CALWEVHKKLF. CDR3 nucleotide sequence: TGTGCCTTGTGGGAGGTCCATAAGAAACTCTTT.

In this sample, this clone turned up many times. The chain carries TRGV9 and TRGJP2. TCRdb carries no J gene annotation; the J gene was assigned here by matching the DNA with germline. CDR1 is GITISATS and CDR2 is ISYDGTV in the germline V gene (reference sequence). The CDR3 spans 15 residues. Trimming at V came to 0 bases and at J to 5 bases, leaving 6 bases not matched to a gene. CDR3 coding DNA: TGTGCCTTGTGGGAGGTGTGGGGAAGTGATTGGATCAAGACGTTT. Protein product: CALWEVWGSDWIKTF.

This clone is termed medium-sized. The CDR3 loop reads CAAWDYLYYKKLF. CDR3 in DNA: TGTGCTGCGTGGGATTATTTGTATTATAAGAAACTCTTT. V and J are TRGV10 and TRGJ1 or TRGJ2. The J gene, absent from TCRdb, was called here by matching the DNA to germline. TRGV10 is assigned to the ORF class and has an uncertain function. CDR3 length: 13 amino acids. V trimming: 8 bases; J trimming: 4 bases; junction bases outside the gene matches: 9.

In its sample, this clone is medium-sized. The chain has TRGV2 and TRGJ1 or TRGJ2. Since TCRdb gives no J gene, matching the DNA to germline was used here to assign it. V was clipped by 0 bases and J by 8 bases; unmatched bases: 16. Per germline, CDR1 EGSNGY and CDR2 YDSYNSKV. The CDR3 covers 16 residues. The CDR3 sequence is CATWDGPHEPFNKKLF. DNA for the CDR3: TGTGCCACCTGGGACGGGCCCCATGAGCCTTTCAATAAGAAACTCTTT.

This clone counts as medium-sized. For the CDR3, the DNA is TGTGCCACCTGGGATACCGATCAAGAGAAACTCTTT. It yields the protein CATWDTDQEKLF. The chain links TRGV8 to TRGJ1 or TRGJ2. The J gene, left out of TCRdb, was set here by checking the DNA against germline. Germline V CDR1 and CDR2: VENAVY, YDSYNSRV. CDR3 length equals 12 residues. J lost 11 bases, V lost 2 bases, and 9 bases had no gene match.